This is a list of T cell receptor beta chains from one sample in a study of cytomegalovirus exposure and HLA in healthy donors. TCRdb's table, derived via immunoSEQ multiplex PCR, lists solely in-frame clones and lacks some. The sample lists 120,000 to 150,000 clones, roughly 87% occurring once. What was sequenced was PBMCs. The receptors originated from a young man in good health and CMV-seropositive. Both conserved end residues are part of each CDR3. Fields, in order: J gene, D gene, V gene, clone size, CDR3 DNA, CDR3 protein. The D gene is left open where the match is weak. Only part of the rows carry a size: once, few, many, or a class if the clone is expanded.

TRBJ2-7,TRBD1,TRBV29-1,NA,TGCAGCGTTGAACGGGACAGCTCCTACGAGCAGTACTTC,CSVERDSSYEQYF
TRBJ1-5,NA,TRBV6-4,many,TGTGCCAGCAGTCCGGGGAGCAATCAGCCCCAGCATTTT,CASSPGSNQPQHF
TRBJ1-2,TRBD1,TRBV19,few,TGTGCCAGTAGCAACAGGGGTGGCTACACCTTC,CASSNRGGYTF
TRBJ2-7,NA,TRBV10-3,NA,TGTGCCATCAGTGCGAGGGGCGGGAACGAGCAGTACTTC,CAISARGGNEQYF
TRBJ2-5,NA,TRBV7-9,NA,TGTGCCAGCAGCTTAATGGTATCGGGGATCGGGACCCAGTACTTC,CASSLMVSGIGTQYF
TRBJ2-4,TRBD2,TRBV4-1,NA,TGCGCCAGCAGTAGGACTAGCGGGAGTATAGCCAAAAACATTCAGTACTTC,CASSRTSGSIAKNIQYF
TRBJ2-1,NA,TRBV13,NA,TGTGCCAGCAGCTTAGTCGGGGTGGCGTTCTTC,CASSLVGVAFF
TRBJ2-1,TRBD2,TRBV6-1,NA,TGTGCCAGCAGTCTTCTAGCGGGAGGGTACAATGAGCAGTTCTTC,CASSLLAGGYNEQFF
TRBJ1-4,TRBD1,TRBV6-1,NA,TGTGCCAGCAGTGCTGGACAGGGGCCGGAAAAACTGTTTTTT,CASSAGQGPEKLFF
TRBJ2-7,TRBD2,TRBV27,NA,TGTGCCAGCAGTTTACTATCCGGGGGGGAGCAGTACTTC,CASSLLSGGEQYF
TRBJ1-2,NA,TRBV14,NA,TGTGCCAGCAGCCAGGGACTCCGGGACTCCTATGGCTACACCTTC,CASSQGLRDSYGYTF
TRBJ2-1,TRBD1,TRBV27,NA,TGTGCCAGCAGTCCCCGGGCAGGGGGCTACAATGAGCAGTTCTTC,CASSPRAGGYNEQFF
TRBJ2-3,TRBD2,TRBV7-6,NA,TGTGCCAGCAGCTTCGGACTAGCGGGGACCACAGATACGCAGTATTTT,CASSFGLAGTTDTQYF
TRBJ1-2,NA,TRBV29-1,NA,TGCAGCGCCCTATCTCAGGGGCTCGATGGCTACACCTTC,CSALSQGLDGYTF
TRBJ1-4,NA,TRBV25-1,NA,TGTGCCAGCAGCCCCCGGGAGGTGAATGAAAAACTGTTTTTT,CASSPREVNEKLFF
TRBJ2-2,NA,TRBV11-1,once,TGTGCCAGCAGCGTAGGACAGAGCATGGTTGGGGAGCTGTTTTTT,CASSVGQSMVGELFF
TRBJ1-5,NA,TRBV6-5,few,TGTGCCACGGGACTTGGCAATCAGCCCCAGCATTTT,CATGLGNQPQHF
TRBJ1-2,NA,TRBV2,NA,TGTGCCAGCGACCAGGGTTATGGCTACACCTTC,CASDQGYGYTF
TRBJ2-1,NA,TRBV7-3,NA,TGTGCCAGCAGCCCGGGGACTGACTACAATGAGCAGTTCTTC,CASSPGTDYNEQFF
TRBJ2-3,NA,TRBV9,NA,TGTGCCAGCAGCGTATTACGGGGTGAAAGCACAGATACGCAGTATTTT,CASSVLRGESTDTQYF
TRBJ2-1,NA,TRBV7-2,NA,TGTGCCAGCAGCACCTACTCGGGGGAGCAGTTCTTC,CASSTYSGEQFF
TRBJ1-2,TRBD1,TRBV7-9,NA,TGTGCCAGCAGCTCCGGGACAGGGAACTATGGCTACACCTTC,CASSSGTGNYGYTF
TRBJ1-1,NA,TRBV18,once,TGTGCCAGCTCACCTCTGGGAGACACTGAAGCTTTCTTT,CASSPLGDTEAFF
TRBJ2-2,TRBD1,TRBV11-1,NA,TGTGCCAGCAGCTTAGCGACAGGGGGCAGCGGGGAGCTGTTTTTT,CASSLATGGSGELFF
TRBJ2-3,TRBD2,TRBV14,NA,TGTGCCAGCAGCCCTCGATGGCGGGAGGGCCCTGCAGATACGCAGTATTTT,CASSPRWREGPADTQYF
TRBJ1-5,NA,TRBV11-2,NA,TGTGCCAGCAGCTTGGGCTCGGCCTACAATCAGCCCCAGCATTTT,CASSLGSAYNQPQHF
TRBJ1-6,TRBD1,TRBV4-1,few,TGCGCCAGCAGCCAATCGAATACAGGGGCCTCACCCCTCCACTTT,CASSQSNTGASPLHF
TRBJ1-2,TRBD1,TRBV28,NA,TGTGCCAGCAGTTTAGGAACAGGGGCGATTTTGAATGGCTACACCTTC,CASSLGTGAILNGYTF